This T cell receptor beta chain was identified during a study of blood T cell repertoires in COVID-19. Study summary: Sites in the United States, Italy and Spain provided acute and convalescent COVID-19 samples. PBMCs, B-cell-depleted T cells, or T cells were the source of the cDNA or gDNA that made up the material.

As processed by the authors: Researchers report that nucleated cell counts were estimated from reference gene primer amplification. Some clones are missing from TCRdb's copy, which holds only in-frame ones; the method was immunoSEQ multiplex PCR. That table gives V, J and clone size, and the DNA gave D and trimming. The table includes under 350,000 clones, around 86% detected once. Germline loops: CDR1 LGHDT, CDR2 YNNKEL (reference sequence). V was clipped by 6 bases and J by 6 bases, with 8 bases between them. This CDR3 spans 12 amino acids. The source of this sequence is a man younger than 35 with active or convalescent COVID-19. Material for sequencing was peripheral blood. V is TRBV3-1 (or the pseudogene TRBV3-2) and J is TRBJ1-4; possible D gene TRBD1, 6 bases. The CDR3 spells CASRQGYEKLFF. CDR3 sequence (DNA): TGTGCCAGCAGACAGGGTTATGAAAAACTGTTTTTT.